The entry that follows covers one T cell receptor (beta chain) sequence. The antigen remains undetermined. This specimen belongs to a study of cytomegalovirus exposure and HLA in healthy donors. The data were produced by immunoSEQ multiplex PCR, yet TCRdb's version contains in-frame clones alone and is incomplete. The repertoire includes 230,000 or so clones, 85% to 90% of them detected once, and about 2.7% sits in the top ten. Whole-study findings and limits: First-cohort TCR clusters were later found to tend to co-occur in the 120 or so validation repertoires.

CDR3 length: 14 amino acids. V lost 3 bases and J 5 bases, leaving 11 bases between the germline ends. Germline CDR1 is SGHVS and CDR2 is FNYEAQ. This chain joins TRBV7-6 and TRBJ2-1; D is undetermined. The sequencing sample was made of PBMCs. This clonotype originated in a woman aged 18 to 35 in good health and CMV-seronegative. CDR3 in amino acids: CASSFGNLNNEQFF. The CDR3 DNA reads as TGTGCCAGCAGCTTCGGTAACCTAAACAATGAGCAGTTCTTC.